This T cell receptor beta chain was profiled in a study of blood T cell repertoires in COVID-19. Under the authors' procedure: Estimates of nucleated cell counts were drawn from the amplification of reference gene primers. Measured with immunoSEQ multiplex PCR; TCRdb has only the in-frame clones, and not every one. D and trimming come from the DNA, and the V and J calls and clone size come from that table. This sample carries 60,000 to 85,000 clones, 80% to 90% of them seen once, and the ten largest clones take under 20%. Germline trimming cut 3 bases from V and 1 base from J; bases unmatched to any gene: 4. The CDR3 has 15 amino acids. Germline values: CDR1 SGHKS, CDR2 YYEKEE (reference sequence).

The source material was peripheral blood. The receptor's source is a woman aged 55 to 70 with acute or convalescent COVID-19. V and J are TRBV5-5 and TRBJ1-2; 9 bases line up with TRBD1. The CDR3 is CASSYRDRVNYGYTF. The CDR3 DNA is TGTGCCAGCAGCTACCGGGACAGGGTTAACTATGGCTACACCTTC. The whole variable domain, filled in from reference TRBV5-5 and TRBJ1-2, reads DAGVTQSPTHLIKTRGQQVTLRCSPISGHKSVSWYQQVLGQGPQFIFQYYEKEERGRGNFPDRFSARQFPNYSSELNVNALLLGDSALYLCASSYRDRVNYGYTFGSGTRLTVV.